The 17 T cell receptor beta chains below all came from one sample that was sequenced in a study of vaccination and CD4 T cells after COVID-19. For these TCRs, the target antigens are not known. The time point denotes: late sampling 161 to 241 days after vaccination in three convalescent patients. This sample's treatment: approximately 9-day PBMC culture with coronavirus spike peptide pools or control peptides (ViraFEST assay). Researchers used the Oncomine TCR Beta short-read assay to sequence DNA from cultured CD4+ T cells. In TCRdb, the PCR reads were re-called with MiXCR into one record per CDR3 protein. The table records approximately 22,000 distinct CDR3 sequences, over 25% of them present only once. Source: CD4+ T cells from blood, cultured in vitro, taken about 7 months after SARS-CoV-2 vaccination. Source of these receptors: a human donor who had recovered from COVID-19.

V usage is TRBV5-8 and J usage is TRBJ1-5; no firm D call. CDR1 SGHTS and CDR2 YDEGEE come from the germline V gene. Trimming shortened V by 2 bases and J by 2 bases, and 5 bases separated the two germline ends. CDR3 size: 13 residues. CDR3 region: CASSFFGNQPQHF. Here the CDR3 DNA reads TGTGCCAGCAGCTTCTTCGGCAATCAGCCCCAGCATTTT.

This clonotype has just a few counts. The gene calls are TRBV6-1 and TRBJ1-3; 8 bases fit TRBD1. The CDR3 covers 15 residues. V lost 4 bases and J lost 3; bases outside the gene matches: 5. Looked up from germline, CDR1 is MNHNS and CDR2 is SASEGT. DNA of the CDR3: TGTGCCAGCAGTGCCCTAGGACAGGGTGGAAACACCATATATTTT. Translating it yields CASSALGQGGNTIYF.

This clonotype came up once. The chain is built from TRBV10-3 and TRBJ2-7; 9 bases line up with TRBD1. V trimming: 2 bases; J trimming: 3 bases; junction bases outside the gene matches: 8. CDR3 length: 16 residues. Germline V gives CDR1 ENHRY, CDR2 SYGVKD. The CDR3 is CAISEHTGTGSYEQYF. The DNA of the CDR3 is TGTGCCATCAGTGAGCATACTGGGACAGGGAGCTACGAGCAGTACTTC.

This clonotype was picked up a small number of times. V is TRBV7-9 and J is TRBJ1-1; D uncertain. Trimming shortened V by 4 bases and J by 1 base, and 7 bases separated the two germline ends. The germline V gene encodes CDR1 SEHNR and CDR2 FQNEAQ (reference sequence). This CDR3 comprises 13 residues. Here the CDR3 DNA reads TGTGCCAGCAGCTCATACACGAACACTGAAGCTTTCTTT. Amino acids: CASSSYTNTEAFF.

This clonotype was counted only a few times. The rearrangement uses TRBV6-1 and TRBJ2-7; TRBD2 agrees at 10 bases. The CDR3 is made up of 16 amino acids. The J segment lost 1 base and the V segment lost 7 bases, leaving 10 bases of the junction unmatched. Germline lookup yields CDR1 MNHNS and CDR2 SASEGT. This chain's CDR3 is CASTDRATSGSYEQYF. DNA for the CDR3: TGTGCCAGCACGGACAGGGCGACTAGCGGGTCCTACGAGCAGTACTTC.

This clonotype was counted between two and nine times. This chain uses TRBV6-5 with TRBJ1-2; tentative D call: TRBD1 (5 bases). The CDR3 sequence is 15 residues long. The V end lost 2 bases, the J end lost 6 bases, and 16 bases lay between the germline ends. The germline gives CDR1 MNHEY, CDR2 SVGAGI. This CDR3 reads CASSYVAGKKDGYTF. CDR3 coding DNA: TGTGCCAGCAGTTACGTGGCAGGGAAGAAGGATGGCTACACCTTC.

The rearrangement joins TRBV7-9 to TRBJ1-2, with D possibly TRBD1 on 5 matching bases. CDR3 size: 14 residues. CDR1 SEHNR and CDR2 FQNEAQ come from the germline V gene (reference sequence). Trimming took 1 base from V and 7 from J, leaving 13 bases between them. CDR3: CASSLVSRGGGYTF. The DNA of the CDR3 is TGTGCCAGCAGCTTAGTCTCAAGGGGCGGTGGCTACACCTTC.

This clonotype showed up just a few times. This chain links TRBV6-5 with TRBJ2-5; the D gene is possibly TRBD1 (6 bases). Between the trimmed V and J ends, which lost 2 bases and 5 bases, there was a span of 21 bases. The CDR3 loop spans 17 amino acids. Germline assignment: CDR1 MNHEY and CDR2 SVGAGI. DNA of the CDR3: TGTGCCAGCAGTTACGGGAAAGGGACAACCCCAGGGGAGACCCAGTACTTC. Protein: CASSYGKGTTPGETQYF.

The chain joins TRBV7-6 to TRBJ1-1; 7 bases align to TRBD1. Trimming at V came to 1 base and at J to 1 base, leaving 3 bases not matched to a gene. Germline CDR1 SGHVS, CDR2 FNYEAQ. The CDR3 is 15 residues long. The CDR3 sequence: CASSLVGTANTEAFF. CDR3 bases: TGTGCCAGCAGCTTAGTGGGGACAGCGAACACTGAAGCTTTCTTT.

This clonotype occurred a few times. The rearrangement links TRBV20-1 to TRBJ2-1; 13 bases align to TRBD2. Trimming took 5 bases from V and 7 from J; bases not matched to a gene: 5. Looked up from germline, CDR1 is DFQATT and CDR2 is SNEGSKA (reference sequence). CDR3 length: 14 residues. Written as DNA, the CDR3 is TGCAGTGCTGGAACACTAGCGGGGGGGAATGAGCAGTTCTTC. This sequence encodes CSAGTLAGGNEQFF.

The chain joins TRBV11-3 to TRBJ2-7; 7 bases map to TRBD1. With 4 bases clipped from V and 5 bases from J, the junction kept 5 bases outside the gene matches. Germline CDR1 is SGHNT and CDR2 is YENEEA. The CDR3 consists of 13 residues. The CDR3 nucleotides are TGTGCCAGCAGCTCCCCCGACAGGGACGAGCAGTACTTC. It codes for CASSSPDRDEQYF.

Within the sample, this clonotype is medium-sized (0.01 to 0.1%). The chain uses TRBV20-1 and TRBJ2-2; D is perhaps TRBD1 (5 bases). CDR1 is DFQATT and CDR2 is SNEGSKA in the germline V gene (reference sequence). V dropped 0 bases and J dropped 3 bases, with 8 bases sitting between them. The CDR3 consists of 14 residues. The chain's CDR3 is CSAREARDTGELFF. CDR3 sequence (DNA): TGCAGTGCTAGAGAAGCCAGGGACACCGGGGAGCTGTTTTTT.

The V gene is TRBV5-8, the J gene TRBJ1-5, with D uncertain. This CDR3 is built from 15 residues. Deletions cut 4 bases from V and 3 bases from J, with 14 bases between. Germline V CDR1 and CDR2: SGHTS, YDEGEE. CDR3 amino acids: CASSRGVGINQPQHF. Written as DNA, the CDR3 is TGTGCCAGCAGCCGTGGCGTGGGGATCAATCAGCCCCAGCATTTT.

This clonotype appeared a single time. The chain recombines TRBV7-9 with TRBJ2-2; weak D call: TRBD1 (5 bases). The length of the CDR3 is 16 residues. V lost 3 bases and J 4 bases, leaving 15 bases between the germline ends. From germline, CDR1 is SEHNR and CDR2 FQNEAQ (reference sequence). CDR3 sequence reads: CASSFLGRRGTGELFF. For the CDR3, the DNA is TGTGCCAGCAGCTTTCTTGGACGAAGGGGCACCGGGGAGCTGTTTTTT.

The chain joins TRBV7-2 to TRBJ2-5; 9 bases are shared with TRBD1. This CDR3 region has 14 residues. Germline values: CDR1 SGHTA, CDR2 FQGNSA. The V and J ends lost 5 bases and 4 bases, in that order; junction bases with no gene match: 5. In DNA, the CDR3 is TGTGCCAGCAGCCCCCCGGACAGGGGAGAGACCCAGTACTTC. Encoded protein: CASSPPDRGETQYF. The variable domain in full, completed from reference TRBV7-2 and TRBJ2-5, reads GAGVSQSPSNKVTEKGKDVELRCDPISGHTALYWYRQSLGQGLEFLIYFQGNSAPDKSGLPSDRFSAERTGGSVSTLTIQRTQQEDSAVYLCASSPPDRGETQYFGPGTRLLVL.

The CDR3 loop reads CASSQLRVGDTQYF. CDR3 nucleotide sequence: TGTGCCAGCAGCCAATTAAGAGTCGGCGATACGCAGTATTTT. The V gene is TRBV14, the J gene TRBJ2-3; D is unresolved. In germline, CDR1 is SGHDN, CDR2 FVKESK. Between the trimmed V and J ends, which lost 2 bases and 6 bases, there was a span of 12 bases. This CDR3 region has 14 residues.

This rearrangement joins TRBV20-1 to TRBJ2-1; 11 bases fit TRBD2. The ends lost 3 bases at V and 5 bases at J; junction bases unmatched: 6. The germline V gene encodes CDR1 DFQATT and CDR2 SNEGSKA (reference sequence). This CDR3 contains 15 residues. The CDR3 DNA reads as TGCAGTGCTAGTCGACTAGCGGGATCGGACAATGAGCAGTTCTTC. This sequence encodes CSASRLAGSDNEQFF.